The TCR beta chain described here comes from a study of shared clonotypes between healthy human individuals. In the study overall: Plates per donor: three CD4 naive, three CD4 memory, two CD8 naive, one CD8 memory. Study findings and constraints: Richness estimates generally favored naive over memory subsets.

The table came from immunoSEQ multiplex PCR; TCRdb's copy has only in-frame clones and leaves some out. This table has roughly 680,000 clones, roughly two thirds appearing once. Worth noting for this clone: What it recognizes is unknown.

Germline V lookup: CDR1 LGHNA, CDR2 YNFKEQ. Trimming shortened V by 0 bases and J by 4 bases, and 6 bases separated the two germline ends. The CDR3 runs 13 residues. The sequence was obtained from a woman in her 30s in good health. V gene TRBV4-2 combines with J gene TRBJ1-2, with unresolved D. Sequencing was carried out using memory CD4+ T cells sorted from blood. Specified subset: CD45RA-negative fraction. CDR3 in DNA: TGTGCCAGCAGCCAAGAGGTTTCCTATGGCTACACCTTC. It encodes CASSQEVSYGYTF.